The clone carrying this TCR beta chain was observed a few times. Its matching antigen is unknown. This entry is derived from a study of spatial heterogeneity in lung cancer. Study as a whole: Raw reads contained each unique TCR and UMI combination more than ten times on average.

TCRdb independently ran MiXCR on the 5' RACE reads; one entry per CDR3 protein. The sample has some 64,000 distinct CDR3 sequences, 8% to 9% seen once; the top ten hold roughly 16%. Described time point: sample taken at primary tumor resection. The study sequenced unsorted whole RNA from tumor, nontumor lung or frozen PBMC. Samples were obtained from roughly 65 donors, all untreated early-stage non-small cell lung cancer patients. Findings and caveats of the study: Ubiquitous expanded tumor TCRs surfaced in blood more at resection than they did at follow-up.

Trimming took 3 bases from V and 7 from J; bases not matched to a gene: 14. CDR1 is MDHEN and CDR2 is SYDVKM in the germline V gene. The CDR3 extends over 17 amino acids. The rearrangement joins TRBV28 to TRBJ1-3; 8 bases agree with TRBD1. The TCR was taken from a female donor with early-stage non-small cell lung cancer. The material sequenced was PBMCs, taken at surgery. CDR3 residues: CASSFQLDRAKGNTIYF. The CDR3 region has the DNA TGTGCCAGCAGTTTCCAACTGGACAGGGCGAAAGGGAACACCATATATTTT.